This passage covers 22 T cell receptor beta chains from one sample sequenced in a study of control samples from healthy donors and cancer patients. Repertoires were generated with immunoSEQ multiplex PCR, while TCRdb's copy carries only in-frame clones and drops some. The table includes 180,000 or so clones, over 85% detected once. Sequencing input: blood. These receptors were taken from a woman aged 55-70 years in good health.

This clone was found once. The chain couples TRBV19 to TRBJ1-5, with 8 bases that match TRBD1. The CDR3 is 14 residues long. Germline V gene lookup returns CDR1 LNHDA and CDR2 SQIVND (reference sequence). Germline trimming cut 7 bases from V and 4 bases from J; bases unmatched to any gene: 6. The CDR3 here is CASTLTGGNQPQHF. CDR3 sequence (DNA): TGTGCCAGTACCCTAACAGGGGGTAATCAGCCCCAGCATTTT.

CDR3 sequence (DNA): TGTGCCAGTAGTGCGCGGGGGGTGCAATACGAGCAGTACTTC. Translated, it gives CASSARGVQYEQYF. The rearrangement links TRBV19 to TRBJ2-7; 8 nucleotides align to TRBD2. Trimming cost V 5 bases and J 4 bases; bases outside gene matches: 7. CDR1 is LNHDA, CDR2 SQIVND, per germline (reference sequence). The CDR3 has 14 amino acids.

This chain uses TRBV6-5 with TRBJ1-2; D ambiguous. The germline CDR1 and CDR2 sequences are MNHEY and SVGAGI. Trimming removed 5 bases at V and 0 bases at J, with 10 bases between. CDR3 length equals 14 residues. CDR3 DNA sequence: TGTGCCAGCAGTCCCCGGAGTTCTAACTATGGCTACACCTTC. This sequence encodes CASSPRSSNYGYTF.

V gene TRBV5-1 combines with J gene TRBJ1-2; D unclear. The CDR3 contains 15 residues. Trimming removed 0 bases at V and 8 bases at J, with 17 bases between. CDR1 and CDR2 from the germline V gene are SGHRS and YFSETQ. The CDR3 DNA reads as TGCGCCAGCAGCTTGGGGGTGCCGGCTACACGGGGCTACACCTTC. It codes for CASSLGVPATRGYTF.

The gene calls are TRBV6-6 and TRBJ2-5; no firm D call. V lost 7 bases and J 2 bases, leaving 11 bases between the germline ends. CDR3 length: 13 amino acids. Looked up from germline, CDR1 is MNHNY and CDR2 is SVGAGI (reference sequence). The CDR3 DNA reads TGTGCCAGCACCATACTGGGACAAGAGACCCAGTACTTC. This gives the protein CASTILGQETQYF.

This clone was picked up one time. V and J are TRBV4-2 and TRBJ1-4; no clear D gene. Trimming pared 1 base from V and 8 bases from J, leaving 14 bases between. Looked up from germline, CDR1 is LGHNA and CDR2 is YNFKEQ. The CDR3 consists of 15 residues. CDR3 loop: CASSQGAGGLEKLFF. For the CDR3, the DNA is TGTGCCAGCAGCCAAGGGGCAGGAGGATTGGAAAAACTGTTTTTT.

The genes are TRBV5-8 and TRBJ2-7; D gene ambiguous. In germline, CDR1 is SGHTS, CDR2 YDEGEE. This CDR3 contains 9 residues. The V end was cut by 7 bases, the J end by 3 bases, with 2 bases between. In nucleotides, the CDR3 is TGTGCCAGCCACTACGAGCAGTACTTC. Translating gives CASHYEQYF.

The chain is built from TRBV11-2 and TRBJ2-7; D unresolved. With 2 bases removed from V and 7 bases from J, the gap between germline ends came to 6 bases. Germline CDR1 is SGHAT and CDR2 is FQNNGV. CDR3 size: 11 residues. CDR3 region: CASSLIGEQYF. CDR3 DNA sequence: TGTGCCAGCAGCTTAATCGGGGAGCAGTACTTC. The variable domain in full, completed from reference TRBV11-2 and TRBJ2-7, reads EAGVAQSPRYKIIEKRQSVAFWCNPISGHATLYWYQQILGQGPKLLIQFQNNGVVDDSQLPKDRFSAERLKGVDSTLKIQPAKLEDSAVYLCASSLIGEQYFGPGTRLTVT.

The chain recombines TRBV7-2 with TRBJ2-7, with D hard to call. Trimming left V 5 bases short and J 5 bases short, with 10 bases between. Per the germline V gene, CDR1 is SGHTA and CDR2 is FQGNSA. The CDR3 has 12 residues. CDR3 protein: CASSRSLNEQYF. CDR3 DNA sequence: TGTGCCAGCAGCCGCTCTTTGAACGAGCAGTACTTC.

This sequence joins TRBV6-4 and TRBJ1-1; TRBD1 might be the D (6 bases). The CDR3 runs to 14 residues. The V end lost 7 bases, the J end lost 4 bases, and 16 bases lay between the germline ends. The V gene's germline CDR1 is MRHNA and CDR2 SNTAGT. The CDR3 bases are TGTGCCAGCAAGTTAACAGGGTCGGGCACTGAAGCTTTCTTT. This encodes CASKLTGSGTEAFF.

This clone was observed a single time. The chain uses TRBV6-6 and TRBJ2-7, with TRBD1 matching over 7 bases. Germline V CDR1 and CDR2: MNHNY, SVGAGI (reference sequence). The length of the CDR3 is 14 residues. V lost 6 bases and J lost 6; bases outside the gene matches: 11. The CDR3: CASSRETGNGEQYF. In nucleotides, the CDR3 is TGTGCCAGCAGCCGAGAGACAGGGAACGGCGAGCAGTACTTC.

The rearrangement links TRBV6-2 or TRBV6-3 to TRBJ1-2, with D tentatively TRBD1 (5 bases). Trimming took 4 bases from V and 2 from J, leaving 5 bases between them. CDR1 and CDR2 from the germline V gene are MNHEY and SVGEGT. CDR3 length equals 12 residues. Here the CDR3 reads CASSSGNYGYTF. CDR3 coding DNA: TGTGCCAGCAGTTCAGGGAACTATGGCTACACCTTC.

This chain joins TRBV18 and TRBJ2-3; D call uncertain. The germline V and J ends were trimmed by 0 bases and 4 bases, with 11 bases remaining between them. Germline V CDR1 and CDR2: KGHSH, LQKENI. This CDR3 has 15 amino acids. The CDR3 DNA is TGTGCCAGCTCACCACCGGCTAGTAGGTCAGATACGCAGTATTTT. Its translation is CASSPPASRSDTQYF. The variable domain in full, completed from reference TRBV18 and TRBJ2-3, reads NAGVMQNPRHLVRRRGQEARLRCSPMKGHSHVYWYRQLPEEGLKFMVYLQKENIIDESGMPKERFSAEFPKEGPSILRIQQVVRGDSAAYFCASSPPASRSDTQYFGPGTRLTVL.

This chain's CDR3 is CASRQQNYGYTF. CDR3 nucleotide sequence: TGTGCCAGCAGACAGCAAAACTATGGCTACACCTTC. This sequence joins TRBV25-1 and TRBJ1-2; D not certain. V dropped 6 bases and J dropped 2 bases, with 7 bases sitting between them. This CDR3 has 12 residues. CDR1 is MGHDK, CDR2 SYGVNS, per germline.

A remark on this clone: This specimen includes other DNA sequences encoding the same CDR3. This chain connects TRBV4-3 to TRBJ1-2, with a weak D call TRBD1 (5 bases). Looked up from germline, CDR1 is LGHNA and CDR2 is YSLEER. V was trimmed by 3 bases and J by 2 bases, leaving 7 bases between them. The CDR3 contains 13 residues. The CDR3 DNA follows: TGCGCCAGCAGCCAGACAGAAAACTATGGCTACACCTTC. Translating it yields CASSQTENYGYTF.

This clone came up once. The V gene is TRBV7-2, the J gene TRBJ1-5; D remains ambiguous. The V gene lost 0 bases and the J gene lost 6 bases, with 6 bases spanning the gap. The V gene's germline CDR1 is SGHTA and CDR2 FQGNSA. This CDR3 has 13 amino acids. The CDR3 DNA sequence: TGTGCCAGCAGCTTAGCGCGGGGTCAGCCCCAGCATTTT. Its translation: CASSLARGQPQHF.

The gene calls are TRBV6-2 or TRBV6-3 and TRBJ2-7; possible D gene TRBD2, 5 bases. The V end was cut by 0 bases, the J end by 0 bases, with 15 bases between. Per the germline V gene, CDR1 is MNHEY and CDR2 is SVGEGT. The CDR3 sequence is 17 residues long. Written as DNA, the CDR3 is TGTGCCAGCAGTTACTCAATTCGTGAGGGCGGCTCCTACGAGCAGTACTTC. It yields the protein CASSYSIREGGSYEQYF.

The CDR3 sequence is CASSRHGGQGWGNTIYF. CDR3 sequence (DNA): TGTGCCAGCAGCCGTCATGGGGGACAGGGGTGGGGAAACACCATATATTTT. The rearrangement links TRBV7-8 to TRBJ1-3; TRBD1 matches at 10 bases. J lost 4 bases, V lost 5 bases, and 11 bases had no gene match. Germline V gene data show CDR1 as SGHVS and CDR2 as FQNEAQ. The CDR3 runs to 17 residues.

The V and J genes are TRBV12-3 or TRBV12-4 and TRBJ1-2; a weak D match, TRBD1 (6 bases). This CDR3 contains 13 residues. The germline V and J ends were trimmed by 7 bases and 7 bases, with 16 bases remaining between them. CDR3 sequence (DNA): TGTGCCAGCACCAAGAACAGGGCTTTTGGCTACACCTTC. Translating gives CASTKNRAFGYTF.

The J gene is TRBJ2-1, the V gene TRBV6-5, with D unresolved. Deletions cut 0 bases from V and 8 bases from J, with 2 bases between. Germline CDR1 is MNHEY and CDR2 is SVGAGI. The length of the CDR3 is 11 residues. CDR3 sequence reads: CASSYSYEQFF. Written as DNA, the CDR3 is TGTGCCAGCAGTTACTCGTATGAGCAGTTCTTC.

The J gene is TRBJ2-2, the V gene TRBV7-2; 8 bases agree with TRBD2. Germline CDR1 reads SGHTA; CDR2 reads FQGNSA. The CDR3 contains 15 residues. J was trimmed by 5 bases and V by 10 bases; bases with no gene match: 12. CDR3 DNA sequence: TGTGCCACCCTCAAAACTAGCGGTGGGACCGGGGAGCTGTTTTTT. Translation: CATLKTSGGTGELFF.

The chain is built from TRBV30 and TRBJ1-2, with unresolved D. CDR1 is GTSNPN and CDR2 is SVGIG in the germline V gene (reference sequence). This CDR3 contains 14 residues. The V end was cut by 2 bases, the J end by 6 bases, with 16 bases between. The CDR3 loop is CAWSLDPWRHGYTF. The DNA for the CDR3 is TGTGCCTGGAGTCTGGACCCTTGGCGGCATGGCTACACCTTC.